Each of the 21 T cell receptor beta chains below was sequenced from the same sample in a study of regulatory T cells in long-lasting Graves disease. Time point indicated: newly diagnosed GD, antithyroid drugs for less than 3 months. After RNA was extracted from PBMCs, the TCR library was made from it. According to the study, TCR beta libraries were built with iRepertoire HTBI primers and CDR3-region Arm-PCR. TCRdb ran MiXCR on the multiplex PCR reads and lists one entry per CDR3 protein. The sample consists of roughly 380,000 distinct CDR3 sequences, 15% to 17% of them appearing once. Sequenced material: peripheral blood mononuclear cells (PBMCs), taken at new diagnosis, from a patient treated with antithyroid drugs. Receptor source: a female donor with Graves disease.

This clonotype was picked up a small number of times. Here the CDR3 omits its conserved ending phenylalanine or tryptophan, so a read error is the likely source. The DNA is omitted, as the CDR3 cannot be located on it reliably, and the CDR3 follows TCRdb's listing. The chain uses TRBV27 and TRBJ2-3. The germline gives CDR1 MNHEY, CDR2 SMNVEV (reference sequence). With termini counted, the CDR3 has 8 amino acids. CDR3 loop: CASTALII.

This clonotype showed up many times. J is TRBJ2-3 and V is TRBV10-3; 7 bases map to TRBD1. Unmatched junction bases numbered 7, after V lost 6 bases and J lost 4 bases. CDR3 length: 14 residues. Germline values: CDR1 ENHRY, CDR2 SYGVKD. The CDR3 spells CAISETGQADTQYF. In nucleotides, the CDR3 is TGTGCCATCAGCGAGACCGGACAGGCAGATACGCAGTATTTT.

This clonotype has at least ten counts. The chain joins TRBV7-2 to TRBJ1-6, with 7 positions matching TRBD1. The CDR3 has 18 amino acids. Losses at the gene ends were 5 bases for V and 0 bases for J; bases not matched to a gene: 10. The V gene's germline CDR1 is SGHTA and CDR2 FQGNSA. As DNA, the CDR3 is TGTGCCAGCAGCCCCCGGACAGGCTGGAGCTCCTATAATTCACCCCTCCACTTT. It encodes CASSPRTGWSSYNSPLHF.

CDR3 bases: TGTGCCAGCAGTTACAGGCTAGCCTCCTACAATGAGCAGTTCTTC. It is translated as CASSYRLASYNEQFF. The V gene is TRBV6-5, the J gene TRBJ2-1; TRBD2 is a possible D gene (5 bases). The V gene lost 2 bases and the J gene lost 0 bases, with 8 bases spanning the gap. Germline V CDR1 and CDR2: MNHEY, SVGAGI. The length of the CDR3 is 15 residues.

This clonotype was seen ten or more times. J is TRBJ2-7 and V is TRBV20-1; D is unresolved. Germline lookup yields CDR1 DFQATT and CDR2 SNEGSKA (reference sequence). The CDR3 is made up of 14 amino acids. V was pared by 0 bases and J by 0 bases, with 9 bases between. CDR3 nucleotides: TGCAGTGCTAGAGATTTGACAAGCTCCTACGAGCAGTACTTC. Translating it yields CSARDLTSSYEQYF.

This clonotype was seen at least ten times. The chain recombines TRBV7-9 with TRBJ2-3; 8 bases match TRBD1. CDR3 length equals 17 residues. Germline assignment: CDR1 SEHNR and CDR2 FQNEAQ (reference sequence). V gave up 4 bases and J gave up 3 bases; unmatched junction bases: 12. The DNA of the CDR3 is TGTGCCAGCAGCTCCGGACAGGGTATGAGTGGGACAGATACGCAGTATTTT. Translated, it gives CASSSGQGMSGTDTQYF.

In this sample, this clonotype turned up many times. The chain has TRBV9 and TRBJ2-5; D is possibly TRBD2 (5 bases). Trimming pared 0 bases from V and 5 bases from J, leaving 20 bases between. Looked up from germline, CDR1 is SGDLS and CDR2 is YYNGEE. This CDR3 has 17 amino acids. The CDR3 region is CASSVGDRGSFWETQYF. The CDR3 DNA sequence: TGTGCCAGCAGCGTAGGGGATCGAGGGAGTTTTTGGGAGACCCAGTACTTC.

This sequence joins TRBV2 and TRBJ2-2, with 11 bases fitting TRBD1. Per germline, CDR1 SNHLY and CDR2 FYNNEI. The trim removed 6 bases at V and 2 bases at J, leaving 2 bases unmatched. This CDR3 has 15 amino acids. This chain's CDR3 is CASRGTGGNTGELFF. In DNA, the CDR3 is TGTGCCAGCAGAGGGACAGGGGGTAACACCGGGGAGCTGTTTTTT.

J is TRBJ1-4 and V is TRBV5-1; TRBD1 matches at 7 bases. This CDR3 has 17 amino acids. The J segment lost 5 bases and the V segment lost 0 bases, leaving 10 bases of the junction unmatched. Germline CDR1 reads SGHRS; CDR2 reads YFSETQ. The DNA for the CDR3 is TGCGCCAGCAGCTTGGGGGCCATCGCGACAGGGAATGAAAAACTGTTTTTT. Amino acids: CASSLGAIATGNEKLFF.

This clonotype occurred many times. This CDR3 is CASSFSSGVHYNEQFF. As DNA, the CDR3 is TGTGCCAGCAGCTTTTCCAGCGGCGTACACTACAATGAGCAGTTCTTC. The chain carries TRBV7-9 and TRBJ2-1; the D gene is possibly TRBD2 (5 bases). CDR3 length: 16 amino acids. Trimming removed 3 bases from V and 3 bases from J, with 15 bases in between. CDR1 and CDR2 from the germline V gene are SEHNR and FQNEAQ (reference sequence).

This clonotype was found many times. The chain is built from TRBV7-2 and TRBJ2-7, with 7 bases lining up with TRBD2. The CDR3 loop spans 12 amino acids. Unmatched junction bases numbered 2, after V lost 3 bases and J lost 6 bases. Per the germline V gene, CDR1 is SGHTA and CDR2 is FQGNSA. The chain's CDR3 is CASSFGGGEQYF. The DNA of the CDR3 is TGTGCCAGCAGCTTTGGCGGGGGCGAGCAGTACTTC.

This clonotype was detected ten times or more. V and J are TRBV7-2 and TRBJ2-5; 12 bases line up with TRBD2. This CDR3 spans 15 amino acids. J gave up 4 bases and V 5 bases, and 5 bases lay outside the gene matches. CDR1 SGHTA and CDR2 FQGNSA come from the germline V gene. The DNA for the CDR3 is TGTGCCAGCAGCCCCGGACTAGCGGGAAGAGAGACCCAGTACTTC. Amino acids: CASSPGLAGRETQYF.

The chain uses TRBV20-1 and TRBJ2-1, with D possibly being TRBD2 (5 bases). This CDR3 spans 16 amino acids. V was cut by 5 bases and J by 7 bases, with 24 bases left in between. CDR1 DFQATT and CDR2 SNEGSKA come from the germline V gene (reference sequence). This CDR3 is CSAPALEGTPKNEQFF. The CDR3 region has the DNA TGCAGTGCTCCCGCCCTTGAGGGAACCCCTAAAAATGAGCAGTTCTTC.

The chain has TRBV5-1 and TRBJ2-5; 13 positions match TRBD2. There are 17 residues in the CDR3. CDR1 and CDR2 (germline): SGHRS, YFSETQ. J gave up 2 bases and V 0 bases, and 4 bases lay outside the gene matches. The CDR3 protein is CASSLEGLAGIQETQYF. In DNA, the CDR3 is TGCGCCAGCAGCTTGGAGGGACTAGCGGGGATTCAAGAGACCCAGTACTTC.

This clonotype was detected many times. The chain couples TRBV12-3 or TRBV12-4 to TRBJ1-3; 12 nucleotides match TRBD1. The CDR3 is made up of 16 amino acids. V shed 7 bases, J shed 2 bases, and the junction held 6 bases outside the gene matches. CDR3: CASIKGQGATGNTIYF. The CDR3 nucleotides are TGTGCCAGCATAAAGGGACAGGGGGCGACTGGAAACACCATATATTTT.

This clonotype has at least ten counts. V is TRBV12-3 or TRBV12-4 and J is TRBJ1-2; no definite D call. This CDR3 spans 15 amino acids. The V end was cut by 3 bases, the J end by 0 bases, with 11 bases between. The CDR3 sequence is CASSFQVLANYGYTF. The CDR3 coding sequence is TGTGCCAGCAGTTTTCAGGTTTTAGCTAACTATGGCTACACCTTC.

This clonotype has at least ten counts. This chain connects TRBV6-1 to TRBJ2-7; D not certain. Trimming removed 6 bases from V and 1 base from J, with 16 bases in between. The CDR3 is 15 residues long. CDR1 is MNHNS and CDR2 is SASEGT in the germline V gene. The CDR3 region has the DNA TGTGCCAGCAGGGGTATGAGGACCCTTTCCTACGAGCAGTACTTC. Translated, it gives CASRGMRTLSYEQYF.

This clonotype was detected many times. This chain uses TRBV10-3 with TRBJ2-5; 7 positions agree with TRBD2. This CDR3 has 16 amino acids. Germline V gene sequence: CDR1 ENHRY, CDR2 SYGVKD. Trimming at V came to 4 bases and at J to 1 base, leaving 9 bases not matched to a gene. The CDR3 is CAISGARDYSQETQYF. CDR3 DNA sequence: TGTGCCATCAGTGGCGCCCGGGACTACTCCCAAGAGACCCAGTACTTC.

This chain links TRBV29-1 with TRBJ2-7, with D unclear. V dropped 6 bases and J dropped 6 bases, with 12 bases sitting between them. This CDR3 is 11 amino acids long. CDR1 and CDR2 from the germline V gene are SQVTM and ANQGSEA. The DNA for the CDR3 is TGCAGCGTCGTGTCTCAGAGCGAGCAGTACTTC. Protein: CSVVSQSEQYF.

This clonotype showed up many times. This chain uses TRBV5-5 with TRBJ2-7; the D is unclear. Trimming took off 0 bases at V and 0 bases at J, with 4 bases between the two ends. The CDR3 has 13 amino acids. The germline V gene encodes CDR1 SGHKS and CDR2 YYEKEE (reference sequence). CDR3 region: CASSLVNSYEQYF. CDR3 coding DNA: TGTGCCAGCAGCTTGGTAAACTCCTACGAGCAGTACTTC.

The chain employs TRBV19 and TRBJ2-3, with 8 bases that match TRBD2. The length of the CDR3 is 15 residues. Trimming at V came to 5 bases and at J to 0 bases, leaving 4 bases not matched to a gene. Germline CDR1 is LNHDA and CDR2 is SQIVND (reference sequence). In DNA, the CDR3 is TGTGCCAGTAGTGTTAGCGGGGATAGCACAGATACGCAGTATTTT. Its translation is CASSVSGDSTDTQYF.